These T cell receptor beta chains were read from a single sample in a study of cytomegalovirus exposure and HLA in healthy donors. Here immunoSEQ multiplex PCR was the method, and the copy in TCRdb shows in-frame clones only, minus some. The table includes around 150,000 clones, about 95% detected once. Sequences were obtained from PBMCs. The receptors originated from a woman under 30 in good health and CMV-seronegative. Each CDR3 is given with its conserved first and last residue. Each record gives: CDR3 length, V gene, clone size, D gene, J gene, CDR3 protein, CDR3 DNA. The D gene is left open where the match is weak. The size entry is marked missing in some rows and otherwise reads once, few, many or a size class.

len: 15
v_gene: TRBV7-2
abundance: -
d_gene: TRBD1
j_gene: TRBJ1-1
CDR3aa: CASSLGPGGGEEAFF
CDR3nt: TGTGCCAGCAGCTTAGGGCCAGGGGGCGGAGAGGAAGCTTTCTTT

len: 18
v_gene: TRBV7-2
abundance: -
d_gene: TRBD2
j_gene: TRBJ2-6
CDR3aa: CASSRTSGGAPGANVLTF
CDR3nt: TGTGCCAGCAGCAGGACTAGCGGGGGGGCCCCTGGGGCCAACGTCCTGACTTTC

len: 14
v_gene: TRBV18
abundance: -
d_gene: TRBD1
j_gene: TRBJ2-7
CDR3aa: CASSPRDRIYEQYF
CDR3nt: TGTGCCAGCTCACCCCGGGACAGGATCTACGAGCAGTACTTC

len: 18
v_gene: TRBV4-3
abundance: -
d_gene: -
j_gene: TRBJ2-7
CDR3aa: CASSQDLNYRGSSYEQYF
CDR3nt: TGCGCCAGCAGCCAAGATTTGAATTATAGGGGTAGCTCCTACGAGCAGTACTTC

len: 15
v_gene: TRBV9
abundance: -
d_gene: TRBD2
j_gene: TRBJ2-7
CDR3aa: CASSVGLAGPYEQYF
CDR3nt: TGTGCCAGCAGCGTAGGACTAGCGGGGCCCTACGAGCAGTACTTC

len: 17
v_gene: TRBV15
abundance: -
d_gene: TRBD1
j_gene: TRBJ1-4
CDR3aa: CATSLTITGAPNEKLFF
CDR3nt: TGTGCCACCAGCTTGACGATTACAGGGGCCCCTAATGAAAAACTGTTTTTT

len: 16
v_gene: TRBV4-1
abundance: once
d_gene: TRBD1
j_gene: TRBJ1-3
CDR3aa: CASSQIDRGYRNTIYF
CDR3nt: TGCGCCAGCAGCCAGATCGACAGGGGCTACAGAAACACCATATATTTT

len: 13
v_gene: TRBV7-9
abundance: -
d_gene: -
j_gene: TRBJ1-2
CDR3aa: CASSLPLDYGYTF
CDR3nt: TGTGCCAGCAGCTTACCACTGGACTATGGCTACACCTTC

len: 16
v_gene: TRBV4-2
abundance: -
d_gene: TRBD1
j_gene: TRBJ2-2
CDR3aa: CASSLGGQGDTGELFF
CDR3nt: TGTGCCAGCAGCCTCGGGGGACAGGGAGACACCGGGGAGCTGTTTTTT

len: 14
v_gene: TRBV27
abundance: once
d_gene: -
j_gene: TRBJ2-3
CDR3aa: CASSAGAGRNTQYF
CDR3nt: TGTGCCAGCAGCGCTGGAGCCGGGAGAAATACGCAGTATTTT

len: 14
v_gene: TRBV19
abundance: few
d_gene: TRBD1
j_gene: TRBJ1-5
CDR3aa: CASRLTGSNQPQHF
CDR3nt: TGTGCCAGTCGTCTGACAGGGTCCAATCAGCCCCAGCATTTT

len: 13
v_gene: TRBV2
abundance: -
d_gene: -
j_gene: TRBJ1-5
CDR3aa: CAKRRQGYQPQHF
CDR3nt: TGTGCTAAAAGGCGGCAGGGTTATCAGCCCCAGCATTTT

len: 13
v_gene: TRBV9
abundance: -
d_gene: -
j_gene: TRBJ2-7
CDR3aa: CASSVAPGVEQYF
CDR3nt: TGTGCCAGCAGCGTAGCTCCGGGGGTCGAGCAGTACTTC

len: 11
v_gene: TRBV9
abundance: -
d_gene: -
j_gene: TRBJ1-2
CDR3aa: CASSTNYGYTF
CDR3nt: TGTGCCAGCAGCACAAACTATGGCTACACCTTC

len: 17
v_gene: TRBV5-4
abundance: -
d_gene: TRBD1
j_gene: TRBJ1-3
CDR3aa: CASSSGGDRVIGNTIYF
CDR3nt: TGTGCCAGCAGTTCCGGGGGAGACAGGGTCATAGGAAACACCATATATTTT

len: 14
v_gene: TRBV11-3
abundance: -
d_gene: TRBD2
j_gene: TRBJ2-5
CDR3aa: CASSAGGAGETQYF
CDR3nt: TGTGCCAGCAGCGCCGGGGGGGCCGGGGAGACCCAGTACTTC

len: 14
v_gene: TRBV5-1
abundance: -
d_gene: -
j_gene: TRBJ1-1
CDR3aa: CASRIGWAKTEAFF
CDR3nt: TGCGCCAGCAGAATAGGTTGGGCGAAGACTGAAGCTTTCTTT

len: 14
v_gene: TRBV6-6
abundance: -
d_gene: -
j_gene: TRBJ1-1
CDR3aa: CASRLQGRGTEAFF
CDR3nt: TGTGCCAGCAGACTACAGGGTAGAGGCACTGAAGCTTTCTTT

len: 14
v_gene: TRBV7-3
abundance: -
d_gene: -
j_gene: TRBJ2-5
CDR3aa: CASSLSNSQETQYF
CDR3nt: TGTGCCAGCAGCTTAAGTAACAGTCAAGAGACCCAGTACTTC

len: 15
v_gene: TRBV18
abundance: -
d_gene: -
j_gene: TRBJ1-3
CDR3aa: CASSPQETSGNTIYF
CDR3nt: TGTGCCAGCTCACCACAGGAGACCTCTGGAAACACCATATATTTT

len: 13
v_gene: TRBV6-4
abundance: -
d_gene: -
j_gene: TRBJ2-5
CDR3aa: CASSRGAGETQYF
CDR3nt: TGTGCCAGCAGTCGGGGGGCAGGAGAGACCCAGTACTTC

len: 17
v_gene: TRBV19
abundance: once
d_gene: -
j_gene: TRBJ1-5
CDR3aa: CASSIVAGRDPNQPQHF
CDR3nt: TGTGCCAGTAGTATAGTAGCGGGGAGGGATCCCAATCAGCCCCAGCATTTT

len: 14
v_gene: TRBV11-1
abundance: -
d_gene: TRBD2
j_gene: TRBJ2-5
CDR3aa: CASRRGGPEETQYF
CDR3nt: TGTGCCAGCAGACGGGGGGGCCCAGAAGAGACCCAGTACTTC

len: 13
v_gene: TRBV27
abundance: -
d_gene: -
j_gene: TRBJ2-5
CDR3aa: CAGSVTGQETQYF
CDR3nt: TGTGCCGGAAGTGTGACGGGGCAAGAGACCCAGTACTTC

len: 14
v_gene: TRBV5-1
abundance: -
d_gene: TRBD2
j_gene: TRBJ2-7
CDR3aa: CASSFGLAGDEQYF
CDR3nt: TGCGCCAGCAGCTTCGGACTAGCGGGGGACGAGCAGTACTTC

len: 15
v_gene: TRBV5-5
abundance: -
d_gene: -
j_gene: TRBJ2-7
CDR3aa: CASSLGPGQSYEQYF
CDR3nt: TGTGCCAGCAGCTTGGGGCCCGGACAATCCTACGAGCAGTACTTC

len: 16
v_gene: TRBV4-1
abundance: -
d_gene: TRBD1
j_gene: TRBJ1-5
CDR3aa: CASSQVRGTSNQPQHF
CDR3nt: TGCGCCAGCAGCCAAGTCAGGGGGACGAGCAATCAGCCCCAGCATTTT

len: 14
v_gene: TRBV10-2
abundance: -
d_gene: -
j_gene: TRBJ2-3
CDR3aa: CASSNAGGPDTQYF
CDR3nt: TGCGCCAGCTCTAACGCAGGGGGGCCAGATACGCAGTATTTT

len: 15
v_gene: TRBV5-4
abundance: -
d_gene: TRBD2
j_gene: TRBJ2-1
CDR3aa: CASSLRGGRVDEQFF
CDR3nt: TGTGCCAGCAGCTTACGGGGGGGAAGGGTTGATGAGCAGTTCTTC

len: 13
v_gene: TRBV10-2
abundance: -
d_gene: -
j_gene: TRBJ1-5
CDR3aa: CASRDGSNQPQHF
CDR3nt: TGCGCCAGCAGAGACGGGAGCAATCAGCCCCAGCATTTT

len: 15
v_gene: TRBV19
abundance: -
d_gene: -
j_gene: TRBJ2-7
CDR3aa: CASSVRDSGSYEQYF
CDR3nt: TGTGCCAGTAGTGTCCGGGACAGCGGGTCCTACGAGCAGTACTTC

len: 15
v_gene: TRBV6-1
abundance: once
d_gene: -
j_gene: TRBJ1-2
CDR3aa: CASSEEYKTNYGYTF
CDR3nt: TGTGCCAGCAGTGAAGAGTACAAGACTAACTATGGCTACACCTTC

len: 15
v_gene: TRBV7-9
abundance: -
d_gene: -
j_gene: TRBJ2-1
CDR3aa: CASSLGQPPNNEQFF
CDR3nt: TGTGCCAGCAGCTTAGGACAGCCCCCTAACAATGAGCAGTTCTTC

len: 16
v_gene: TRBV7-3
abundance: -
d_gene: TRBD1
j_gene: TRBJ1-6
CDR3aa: CASSLQGFTNNSPLHF
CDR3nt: TGTGCCAGCAGCCTACAGGGGTTTACGAATAATTCACCCCTCCACTTT

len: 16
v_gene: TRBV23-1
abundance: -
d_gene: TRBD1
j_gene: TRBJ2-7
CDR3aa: CASGALRRDSSYEQYF
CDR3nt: TGCGCCAGCGGAGCCCTCCGCCGGGACAGCTCCTACGAGCAGTACTTC

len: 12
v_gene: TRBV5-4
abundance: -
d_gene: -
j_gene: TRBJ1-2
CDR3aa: CASSSTVYGYTF
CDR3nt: TGTGCCAGCAGCTCGACAGTCTATGGCTACACCTTC

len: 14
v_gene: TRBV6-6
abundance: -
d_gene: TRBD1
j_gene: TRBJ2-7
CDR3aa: CASSINTGGYEQYF
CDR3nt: TGTGCCAGCAGCATCAATACAGGGGGCTACGAGCAGTACTTC

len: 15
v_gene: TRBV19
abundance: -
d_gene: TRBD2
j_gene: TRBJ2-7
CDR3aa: CASRLAGGLTYEQYF
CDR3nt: TGTGCCAGTAGGCTAGCGGGGGGATTAACCTACGAGCAGTACTTC

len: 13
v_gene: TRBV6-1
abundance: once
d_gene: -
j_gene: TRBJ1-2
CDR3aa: CASRTPGSNGYTF
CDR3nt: TGTGCCAGCAGGACACCCGGAAGTAATGGCTACACCTTC

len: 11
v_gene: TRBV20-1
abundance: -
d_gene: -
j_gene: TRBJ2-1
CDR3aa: CSAFDNNEQFF
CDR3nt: TGCAGTGCTTTCGACAACAATGAGCAGTTCTTC

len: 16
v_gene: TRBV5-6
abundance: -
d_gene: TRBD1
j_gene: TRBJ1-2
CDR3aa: CASSVDRVYIGGGYTF
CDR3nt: TGTGCCAGCAGCGTGGACAGGGTGTACATTGGGGGCGGCTACACCTTC

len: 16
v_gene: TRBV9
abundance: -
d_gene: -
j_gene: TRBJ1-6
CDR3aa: CASSVAVYVGSSPLHF
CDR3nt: TGTGCCAGCAGCGTAGCCGTTTATGTAGGGAGTTCACCCCTCCACTTT

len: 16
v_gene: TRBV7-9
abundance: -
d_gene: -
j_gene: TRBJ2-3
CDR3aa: CASSLVVPVRVASQYF
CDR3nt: TGTGCCAGCAGCTTAGTGGTCCCCGTGAGGGTGGCGTCGCAGTATTTT

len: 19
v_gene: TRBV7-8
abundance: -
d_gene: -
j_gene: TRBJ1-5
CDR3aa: CASSINRVEIRYSNQPQHF
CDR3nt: TGTGCCAGCAGCATAAACAGGGTGGAGATTCGTTATAGCAATCAGCCCCAGCATTTT

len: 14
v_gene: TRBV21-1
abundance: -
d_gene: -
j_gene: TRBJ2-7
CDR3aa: CATPVGAASYEQYF
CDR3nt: TGTGCCACCCCGGTAGGGGCCGCTTCCTACGAGCAGTACTTC

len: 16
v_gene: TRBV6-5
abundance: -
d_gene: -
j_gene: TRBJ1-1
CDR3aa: CASSYSGVRGGTEAFF
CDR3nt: TGTGCCAGCAGTTACTCGGGTGTTCGGGGAGGCACTGAAGCTTTCTTT

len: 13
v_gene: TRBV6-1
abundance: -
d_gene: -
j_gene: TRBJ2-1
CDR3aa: CASRKGGADEQFF
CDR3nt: TGTGCCAGCAGGAAGGGGGGGGCGGATGAGCAGTTCTTC

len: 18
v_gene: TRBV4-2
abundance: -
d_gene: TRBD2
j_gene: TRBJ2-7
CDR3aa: CASSQEVGKAGGNFQQYF
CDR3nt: TGTGCCAGCAGCCAAGAGGTAGGGAAAGCGGGGGGGAATTTCCAGCAGTACTTC